The next 19 T cell receptor beta chains were all read from a single sample in a study of cytomegalovirus exposure and HLA in healthy donors. PCR was performed using 60 Vbeta and 13 Jbeta primers. This table comes from immunoSEQ multiplex PCR, and its TCRdb copy is limited to in-frame clones, with some not included. The sample carries some 120,000 clones, about 80% recorded once. What was sequenced was PBMCs. The receptors derive from a man under 40 in good health and CMV-seronegative.

This clone was recorded once. The chain couples TRBV19 to TRBJ2-2; possibly TRBD2 for D (5 bases). The V and J ends lost 5 bases and 5 bases respectively, with 12 bases between them. This CDR3 spans 14 amino acids. Germline CDR1 reads LNHDA; CDR2 reads SQIVND (reference sequence). The CDR3 region is CASSLGLRTGELFF. CDR3 nucleotides: TGTGCCAGTAGTCTTGGACTCAGAACCGGGGAGCTGTTTTTT. Full variable domain (outside the CDR3, taken from reference TRBV19 and TRBJ2-2): DGGITQSPKYLFRKEGQNVTLSCEQNLNHDAMYWYRQDPGQGLRLIYYSQIVNDFQKGDIAEGYSVSREKKESFPLTVTSAQKNPTAFYLCASSLGLRTGELFFGEGSRLTVL.

The rearrangement joins TRBV27 to TRBJ2-3; TRBD1 matches 9 bases. Germline V gene data show CDR1 as MNHEY and CDR2 as SMNVEV (reference sequence). Trimming at V came to 2 bases and at J to 4 bases, leaving 19 bases not matched to a gene. This CDR3 region has 20 residues. In DNA, the CDR3 is TGTGCCAGCAGTTTAACCGGGACAGGGAGACGGGGCCCGGGCGCAGATACGCAGTATTTT. Translating gives CASSLTGTGRRGPGADTQYF.

This clone appeared a few times. The chain is built from TRBV7-6 and TRBJ2-1; 9 bases map to TRBD2. Germline V gene lookup returns CDR1 SGHVS and CDR2 FNYEAQ. CDR3 length: 17 residues. V lost 4 bases to trimming and J lost 4 bases; unmatched junction nucleotides: 11. The CDR3 is CASSSSELAGIYNEQFF. The CDR3 DNA reads TGTGCCAGCAGCTCAAGTGAACTAGCGGGCATTTACAATGAGCAGTTCTTC.

V usage is TRBV7-8 and J usage is TRBJ2-2, with D tentatively TRBD2 (6 bases). V gave up 3 bases and J gave up 4 bases, with 12 bases separating them. Germline V gene sequence: CDR1 SGHVS, CDR2 FQNEAQ. The CDR3 totals 15 residues. The DNA of the CDR3 is TGTGCCAGCAGCTTTGGGGGGAGTGTCACCGGGGAGCTGTTTTTT. Translated: CASSFGGSVTGELFF.

The chain employs TRBV7-9 and TRBJ2-3; TRBD2 aligns across 7 bases. Germline trimming cut 5 bases from V and 1 base from J; bases unmatched to any gene: 6. CDR1 SEHNR and CDR2 FQNEAQ come from the germline V gene (reference sequence). CDR3 length: 15 residues. The CDR3 DNA follows: TGTGCCAGCAGCCCCACTAGCGTCGGCACAGATACGCAGTATTTT. This encodes CASSPTSVGTDTQYF.

V usage is TRBV5-1 and J usage is TRBJ1-2, with a weak D call TRBD1 (6 bases). Germline assignment: CDR1 SGHRS and CDR2 YFSETQ. The V end was cut by 2 bases, the J end by 7 bases, with 12 bases between. The CDR3 extends over 13 amino acids. The CDR3 loop is CASSFTGSSGYTF. In DNA form, the CDR3 reads TGCGCCAGCAGCTTTACAGGGTCTTCTGGCTACACCTTC. Complete variable domain (other parts from reference TRBV5-1 and TRBJ1-2): KAGVTQTPRYLIKTRGQQVTLSCSPISGHRSVSWYQQTPGQGLQFLFEYFSETQRNKGNFPGRFSGRQFSNSRSEMNVSTLELGDSALYLCASSFTGSSGYTFGSGTRLTVV.

This clone appeared once. This CDR3 reads CASGLTPGQGNQPQHF. The CDR3 DNA reads as TGTGCTAGTGGTTTGACTCCGGGACAGGGAAATCAGCCCCAGCATTTT. The chain couples TRBV12-5 to TRBJ1-5; 9 nucleotides match TRBD1. Germline V gene lookup returns CDR1 LGHNT and CDR2 FRNRAP. V was clipped by 2 bases and J by 4 bases; unmatched bases: 6. CDR3 length: 16 amino acids.

This clone was recorded once. The V gene is TRBV14, the J gene TRBJ2-2; 9 bases line up with TRBD1. The CDR3 runs to 16 residues. V was pared by 4 bases and J by 4 bases, with 7 bases of the junction left unmatched. Per germline, CDR1 SGHDN and CDR2 FVKESK. The CDR3 sequence: CASSLSQGASTGELFF. CDR3 sequence (DNA): TGTGCCAGCAGCCTCTCACAGGGGGCTAGCACCGGGGAGCTGTTTTTT.

V gene TRBV28 combines with J gene TRBJ2-1; D might be TRBD1 (6 bases). V shed 3 bases and J shed 6 bases, with 12 bases lying between them. Looked up from germline, CDR1 is MDHEN and CDR2 is SYDVKM. The CDR3 is 14 residues long. The chain's CDR3 is CASSFRDTGNEQFF. CDR3 coding DNA: TGTGCCAGCAGTTTCCGGGACACCGGCAATGAGCAGTTCTTC.

V usage is TRBV20-1 and J usage is TRBJ2-3; unclear D gene. Trimming stripped 6 bases from V and 6 bases from J, with 7 bases between. The CDR3 runs to 10 residues. CDR1 and CDR2 from the germline V gene are DFQATT and SNEGSKA (reference sequence). The CDR3 coding sequence is TGCAGTGCCGGGTCGGATACGCAGTATTTT. Its translation: CSAGSDTQYF.

In its sample, this clone was seen once. The gene calls are TRBV5-4 and TRBJ2-3, with a tentative D call TRBD2 (7 bases). Germline CDR1 SGHNT, CDR2 YYREEE (reference sequence). Between the trimmed V and J ends, which lost 4 bases and 0 bases, there was a span of 18 bases. This CDR3 comprises 17 residues. In nucleotides, the CDR3 is TGTGCCAGCAGCCATCCCCTAGGGGGGGGTAGCACAGATACGCAGTATTTT. It yields the protein CASSHPLGGGSTDTQYF.

The chain has TRBV27 and TRBJ2-3, with TRBD2 identical over 9 bases. CDR3 length: 14 residues. V lost 4 bases, J lost 3 bases, and 2 bases stayed unmatched. Germline V gene lookup returns CDR1 MNHEY and CDR2 SMNVEV (reference sequence). CDR3 residues: CASSWREGTDTQYF. In nucleotides, the CDR3 is TGTGCCAGCAGTTGGCGGGAGGGGACAGATACGCAGTATTTT.

The V and J genes are TRBV27 and TRBJ2-7; 8 nucleotides align to TRBD1. With 7 bases clipped from V and 2 bases from J, the junction kept 13 bases outside the gene matches. CDR1 MNHEY and CDR2 SMNVEV come from the germline V gene (reference sequence). The CDR3 loop spans 16 amino acids. CDR3 amino acids: CASTYLGQEGTYEQYF. CDR3 DNA sequence: TGTGCCAGCACCTACCTGGGACAGGAAGGTACCTACGAGCAGTACTTC.

The chain couples TRBV27 to TRBJ2-1; D is ambiguous. Germline V lookup: CDR1 MNHEY, CDR2 SMNVEV (reference sequence). CDR3 size: 12 residues. Trimming took off 3 bases at V and 3 bases at J, with 3 bases between the two ends. CDR3: CASSFGYNEQFF. In DNA form, the CDR3 reads TGTGCCAGCAGTTTCGGCTACAATGAGCAGTTCTTC.

This clone was seen once. The chain is built from TRBV19 and TRBJ2-7; 8 bases match TRBD1. With 3 bases clipped from V and 6 bases from J, the junction kept 7 bases outside the gene matches. The CDR3 is made up of 14 amino acids. CDR1 is LNHDA, CDR2 SQIVND, per germline (reference sequence). For the CDR3, the DNA is TGTGCCAGTAGTATGTCTCGGACAGGGACCGAGCAGTACTTC. Its protein is CASSMSRTGTEQYF.

The V gene is TRBV5-1, the J gene TRBJ1-5; D ambiguous. V lost 4 bases and J 2 bases, leaving 10 bases between the germline ends. The CDR3 covers 14 residues. Germline V CDR1 and CDR2: SGHRS, YFSETQ. CDR3 amino acids: CASSPGGGNQPQHF. The CDR3 DNA sequence: TGCGCCAGCAGCCCGGGTGGAGGCAATCAGCCCCAGCATTTT.

This chain joins TRBV18 and TRBJ2-5, with D possibly matching TRBD2 (5 bases). With 2 bases removed from V and 3 bases from J, the gap between germline ends came to 10 bases. The CDR3 covers 14 residues. Looked up from germline, CDR1 is KGHSH and CDR2 is LQKENI. The CDR3 region is CASSPDLGKETQYF. The CDR3, as DNA: TGTGCCAGCTCACCAGACCTCGGGAAAGAGACCCAGTACTTC.

This clone was found a few times. This chain joins TRBV5-1 and TRBJ1-1; D is possibly TRBD1 (5 bases). Trimming took off 4 bases at V and 1 base at J, with 8 bases between the two ends. This CDR3 has 13 residues. Per the germline V gene, CDR1 is SGHRS and CDR2 is YFSETQ. CDR3 nucleotides: TGCGCCAGCAGCAACCAGGGGAACACTGAAGCTTTCTTT. It translates to CASSNQGNTEAFF.

This chain joins TRBV5-1 and TRBJ1-5; 8 nucleotides agree with TRBD1. In germline, CDR1 is SGHRS, CDR2 YFSETQ. Losses at the gene ends were 4 bases for V and 3 bases for J; bases not matched to a gene: 9. The CDR3 is 16 residues long. The CDR3 loop reads CASSPYPDRDNQPQHF. In DNA, the CDR3 is TGCGCCAGCAGCCCCTACCCGGACAGGGACAATCAGCCCCAGCATTTT.